This T cell receptor beta chain was recovered during a study of blood T cell repertoires in COVID-19. Study at large: There were acute and convalescent COVID-19 samples, and they came from the United States, Italy and Spain. Nucleic acid was either cDNA or gDNA, and it came from T cells, B-cell-depleted T cells, or PBMCs.

In germline, CDR1 is SGHTA, CDR2 FQGTGA. With V trimmed by 3 bases and J by 3 bases, 1 base remained unmatched. This CDR3 has 14 residues. Authors' processing steps: Amplification with reference gene primers provided the estimates of nucleated cell counts. The table came from immunoSEQ multiplex PCR; TCRdb's copy has only in-frame clones and leaves some out. The DNA was the basis for D and trimming; V, J and clone size are from that table. The data hold over 200,000 clones, with around 83% observed a single time. Sample: peripheral blood. V is TRBV7-3 and J is TRBJ2-2; 7 bases fit TRBD1. The receptor was derived from a man between 35 and 55 years old with active or convalescent COVID-19. The DNA of the CDR3 is TGTGCCAGCAGCTTCCAGGGGGACACCGGGGAGCTGTTTTTT. Encoded protein: CASSFQGDTGELFF.